In this sample, the clone carrying this T cell receptor beta chain turned up once. Its antigen is currently unknown. The method was immunoSEQ multiplex PCR; TCRdb's version includes in-frame clones alone and lacks a portion of them. The data hold roughly 62,000 clones, with around 80% observed a single time. Time point defined: week 5, during vaccination. Doses comprised 300 ug of mutant IDH1 20-mer peptide each, plus topical imiquimod. This entry is derived from a study of a mutant IDH1 vaccine in newly diagnosed glioma. On the study more broadly: Beginning 4-6 weeks after radiotherapy alone, or with temozolomide cycles, vaccination took place. Radiotherapy, temozolomide, or both had been given previously, and both were given to most.

Sequencing used PBMCs, obtained from a glioma patient whose treatment included an IDH1 peptide vaccine. The TCR originated in a woman aged 45-59 years with glioma.

The CDR3 DNA reads TGTGCCAGCAGTGAGGGGGACAGGGAACAAGAGACCCAGTACTTC. It codes for CASSEGDREQETQYF. The J gene is TRBJ2-5, the V gene TRBV25-1, with 9 bases aligning to TRBD1. This CDR3 is built from 15 residues. CDR1 is MGHDK, CDR2 SYGVNS, per germline. Trimming at V came to 3 bases and at J to 2 bases, leaving 4 bases not matched to a gene.